The clone carrying this T cell receptor delta chain appeared a single time. At one end, the junction sequence differs from germline, possibly due to a read error. Additional DNA sequences in this sample encode the identical CDR3. The source of the sample is a study of gamma-delta T cells after stem cell transplantation. The CDR3 consists of 19 residues. CDR1 and CDR2 from the germline V gene are GEAIGNYY and EKD. TCRdb fed the RT-PCR reads into CATT to redo clone calling. The data show 1,100 to 1,500 delta-chain clones, around 43% seen once. Sequenced: gamma-delta T cells. This sequence was found in a human donor. It is not recorded whose cells these are; they may come from a transplant donor. V usage is TRDV2 and J usage is TRDJ1; possibly TRDD3 for D (6 bases). CDR3: CACDTIVGTGPLTTDKLIF. CDR3 nucleotides: TGTGCCTGTGACACCATAGTAGGTACTGGGCCACTCACGACCGATAAGCTCATCTTT.